The source of this T cell receptor (beta chain) is a study of cytomegalovirus exposure and HLA in healthy donors. The CDR3 extends over 12 amino acids. The V gene lost 5 bases and the J gene lost 0 bases, with 3 bases spanning the gap. The germline gives CDR1 SGHTA, CDR2 FQGNSA. Study-wide results and caveats: Reportedly, HLA-A and HLA-B alleles of most subjects were accurately predicted from TCR beta. Common viral pathogens were later found to be apparently linked to several of the most significant clusters.

This clone appeared a few times. The antigen is undetermined. Amplification used 60 Vbeta primers and 13 Jbeta primers. The data were produced by immunoSEQ multiplex PCR, yet TCRdb's version contains in-frame clones alone and is incomplete. The sample holds roughly 150,000 clones; around 65% are singletons and the top ten take about 3%. V and J are TRBV7-2 and TRBJ2-3; D gene ambiguous. The clonotype comes from a woman between 25 and 40 years old in good health and CMV-seropositive. The specimen was PBMCs. DNA for the CDR3: TGTGCCAGCAGCCCGAGCACAGATACGCAGTATTTT. It is translated as CASSPSTDTQYF.